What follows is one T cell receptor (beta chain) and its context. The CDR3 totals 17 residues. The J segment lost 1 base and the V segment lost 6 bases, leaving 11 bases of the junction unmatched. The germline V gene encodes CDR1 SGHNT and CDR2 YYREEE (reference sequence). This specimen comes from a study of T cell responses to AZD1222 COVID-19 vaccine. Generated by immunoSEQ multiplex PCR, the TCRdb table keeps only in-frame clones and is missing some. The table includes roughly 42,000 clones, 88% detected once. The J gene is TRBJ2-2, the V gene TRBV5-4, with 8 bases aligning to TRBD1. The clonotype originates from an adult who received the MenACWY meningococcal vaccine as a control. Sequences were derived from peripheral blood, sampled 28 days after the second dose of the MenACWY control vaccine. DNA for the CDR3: TGTGCCAGCACCTTCAACCGCGGGACAGGGAACACCGGGGAGCTGTTTTTT. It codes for CASTFNRGTGNTGELFF.